The next 22 T cell receptor beta chains were all read from a single sample in a study of shared clonotypes between healthy human individuals. Libraries were prepared by immunoSEQ multiplex PCR; TCRdb keeps only in-frame clonotypes and omits some of them. The sample records fewer than 1.8 million clones, less than 99% being singletons. The sequenced material came from naive CD4+ T cells sorted from blood. As for subset: CD45RA+ positively selected. The receptors come from a young man in good health.

The chain recombines TRBV10-3 with TRBJ2-5, with unresolved D. Per germline, CDR1 ENHRY and CDR2 SYGVKD. Trimming left V 2 bases short and J 1 base short, with 11 bases between. There are 15 residues in the CDR3. CDR3 amino acids: CAISEGGIIQETQYF. The CDR3 bases are TGTGCCATCAGTGAGGGTGGGATTATCCAAGAGACCCAGTACTTC.

This sequence joins TRBV6-5 and TRBJ2-4, with 8 bases that match TRBD1. The germline gives CDR1 MNHEY, CDR2 SVGAGI. Trimming took 6 bases from V and 6 from J; bases not matched to a gene: 7. The CDR3 is 14 amino acids. CDR3 sequence reads: CASRDRDFGNIQYF. CDR3 in DNA: TGTGCCAGCAGGGACAGGGATTTCGGAAACATTCAGTACTTC.

This chain connects TRBV15 to TRBJ1-2, with 10 bases matching TRBD1. Germline lookup yields CDR1 LNHNV and CDR2 YYDKDF (reference sequence). V lost 4 bases, J lost 2 bases, and 1 base stayed unmatched. The CDR3 is 14 amino acids. CDR3 residues: CATSMDRGNYGYTF. The CDR3 nucleotides read TGTGCCACCAGCATGGACAGGGGGAACTATGGCTACACCTTC. Supplemented by reference TRBV15 and TRBJ1-2, the full variable domain reads DAMVIQNPRYQVTQFGKPVTLSCSQTLNHNVMYWYQQKSSQAPKLLFHYYDKDFNNEADTPDNFQSRRPNTSFCFLDIRSPGLGDTAMYLCATSMDRGNYGYTFGSGTRLTVV.

The V and J genes are TRBV5-4 and TRBJ2-1, with TRBD1 matching 10 bases. Unmatched junction bases numbered 2, after V lost 4 bases and J lost 1 base. CDR3 length: 15 residues. The germline V gene encodes CDR1 SGHNT and CDR2 YYREEE (reference sequence). DNA for the CDR3: TGTGCCAGCAGCCTGGACAGGGGGTCCTACAATGAGCAGTTCTTC. This codes for CASSLDRGSYNEQFF.

Regarding this clone: Other DNA sequences in this sample translate to the same CDR3. This sequence joins TRBV5-1 and TRBJ2-6; no definite D call. Germline V gene lookup returns CDR1 SGHRS and CDR2 YFSETQ. The CDR3 spans 15 residues. The germline V and J ends were trimmed by 0 bases and 1 base, with 5 bases remaining between them. CDR3 DNA: TGCGCCAGCAGCTTGGATGGTTCTGGGGCCAACGTCCTGACTTTC. Its protein product is CASSLDGSGANVLTF.

The CDR3 coding sequence is TGTGCCAGCAGCTTGGTGAGGGCGGCAGTCGGCTACGAGCAGTACTTC. Translation gives CASSLVRAAVGYEQYF. This chain links TRBV5-6 with TRBJ2-7, with TRBD2 as a possible D gene (5 bases). The CDR3 is 16 amino acids. V lost 0 bases to trimming and J lost 3 bases, with 16 bases between them. Germline V gene sequence: CDR1 SGHDT, CDR2 YYEEEE.

This chain joins TRBV28 and TRBJ1-5; 7 bases are shared with TRBD1. Germline V gene lookup returns CDR1 MDHEN and CDR2 SYDVKM. J was trimmed by 15 bases and V by 8 bases; bases with no gene match: 19. CDR3 length equals 14 residues. The CDR3 sequence: CASALAGTDQLGHF. CDR3 nucleotide sequence: TGTGCCAGCGCTCTGGCCGGGACAGACCAATTAGGGCATTTT.

The V and J genes are TRBV11-2 and TRBJ2-3, with a weak D call TRBD2 (5 bases). CDR1 and CDR2 from the germline V gene are SGHAT and FQNNGV. With 5 bases removed from V and 2 bases from J, the gap between germline ends came to 20 bases. The CDR3 spans 17 residues. DNA for the CDR3: TGTGCCAGCAGCCGATGGCCCCTAGCAGCCCCCACAGATACGCAGTATTTT. Translating it yields CASSRWPLAAPTDTQYF.

This sequence joins TRBV5-5 and TRBJ2-7; D gene uncertain. The V and J ends lost 2 bases and 1 base respectively, with 7 bases between them. CDR3 length: 13 amino acids. Germline CDR1 reads SGHKS; CDR2 reads YYEKEE (reference sequence). CDR3 protein: CASSFPRSYEQYF. CDR3 DNA: TGTGCCAGCAGCTTCCCGAGATCCTACGAGCAGTACTTC. Complete variable domain (other parts from reference TRBV5-5 and TRBJ2-7): DAGVTQSPTHLIKTRGQQVTLRCSPISGHKSVSWYQQVLGQGPQFIFQYYEKEERGRGNFPDRFSARQFPNYSSELNVNALLLGDSALYLCASSFPRSYEQYFGPGTRLTVT.

Concerning this clone: Other DNA sequences in this specimen translate into the identical CDR3. This chain links TRBV11-3 with TRBJ2-2, with D possibly TRBD1 on 6 matching bases. Per germline, CDR1 SGHNT and CDR2 YENEEA. The CDR3 spans 14 residues. The V end was cut by 5 bases, the J end by 1 base, with 8 bases between. Here the CDR3 reads CASSLGGNTGELFF. DNA of the CDR3: TGTGCCAGCAGCCTAGGGGGGAACACCGGGGAGCTGTTTTTT.

The chain joins TRBV5-1 to TRBJ2-5, with 10 bases fitting TRBD1. V gave up 4 bases and J gave up 3 bases; unmatched junction bases: 9. Per germline, CDR1 SGHRS and CDR2 YFSETQ. There are 16 residues in the CDR3. The DNA of the CDR3 is TGCGCCAGCAGCCTAGACGGGACAGGGGTTGAAGAGACCCAGTACTTC. Protein: CASSLDGTGVEETQYF.

The chain carries TRBV4-3 and TRBJ1-2; TRBD1 is a possible D gene (5 bases). V lost 0 bases and J 2 bases, leaving 10 bases between the germline ends. The CDR3 runs 15 residues. The germline V gene has CDR1 LGHNA and CDR2 YSLEER. The CDR3 loop is CASSQDARANYGYTF. CDR3 in DNA: TGCGCCAGCAGCCAAGATGCCAGGGCGAACTATGGCTACACCTTC.

V and J are TRBV10-3 and TRBJ2-7; 10 nucleotides align to TRBD1. Germline CDR1 and CDR2: ENHRY and SYGVKD. The length of the CDR3 is 13 residues. V shed 6 bases, J shed 5 bases, and the junction held 4 bases outside the gene matches. CDR3 nucleotides: TGTGCCATCAGCCGGGACAGGGGCCACGAGCAGTACTTC. This translates into CAISRDRGHEQYF.

The chain uses TRBV7-9 and TRBJ2-4; TRBD2 is a possible D gene (6 bases). Looked up from germline, CDR1 is SEHNR and CDR2 is FQNEAQ (reference sequence). V shed 7 bases and J shed 0 bases, with 10 bases lying between them. This CDR3 is built from 14 residues. The CDR3 spells CASTPGVAKNIQYF. CDR3 in DNA: TGTGCCAGCACTCCGGGGGTAGCCAAAAACATTCAGTACTTC.

The chain couples TRBV5-8 to TRBJ2-7, with D possibly being TRBD1 or TRBD2 (5 bases each). V was cut by 1 base and J by 6 bases, with 11 bases left in between. The germline CDR1 and CDR2 sequences are SGHTS and YDEGEE. This CDR3 has 13 amino acids. CDR3 loop: CASSLWGSGEQYF. CDR3 in DNA: TGTGCCAGCAGCTTGTGGGGGAGCGGCGAGCAGTACTTC.

The rearrangement links TRBV19 to TRBJ1-1, with TRBD1 matching over 8 bases. This CDR3 has 15 residues. CDR1 is LNHDA, CDR2 SQIVND, per germline (reference sequence). Losses at the gene ends were 5 bases for V and 3 bases for J; bases not matched to a gene: 8. Here the CDR3 DNA reads TGTGCCAGTAGTTTGGATCAGGGGGCGCACACTGAAGCTTTCTTT. Protein product: CASSLDQGAHTEAFF.

This clone was counted a single time. This sequence joins TRBV25-1 and TRBJ2-1, with 7 bases matching TRBD1. CDR3 size: 14 residues. Germline V lookup: CDR1 MGHDK, CDR2 SYGVNS. This CDR3 reads CGTSQGVSYNEQFF. CDR3 bases: TGTGGCACTAGTCAGGGGGTGTCCTACAATGAGCAGTTCTTC.

In this sample, this clone turned up once. This chain connects TRBV7-2 to TRBJ2-7, with D possibly TRBD2 on 5 matching bases. The germline V gene has CDR1 SGHTA and CDR2 FQGNSA. V lost 1 base to trimming and J lost 7 bases, with 14 bases between them. CDR3 length equals 14 residues. This CDR3 is CASSLGHSTGEQYF. CDR3 nucleotide sequence: TGTGCCAGCAGCTTAGGGCACTCCACGGGAGAGCAGTACTTC.

In its sample, this clone was seen once. The V and J genes are TRBV7-2 and TRBJ2-5; D may match TRBD1 or TRBD2 (6 bases each). V lost 5 bases to trimming and J lost 5 bases, with 18 bases between them. CDR1 is SGHTA, CDR2 FQGNSA, per germline. The CDR3 sequence is 15 residues long. The CDR3 loop reads CASSEAGHKIETQYF. Written as DNA, the CDR3 is TGTGCCAGCAGCGAGGCGGGACACAAGATTGAGACCCAGTACTTC.

The chain links TRBV27 to TRBJ2-7; TRBD2 matches at 14 bases. The V gene end was trimmed by 8 bases and the J gene end by 2 bases; junction bases not matched to a gene: 11. In germline, CDR1 is MNHEY, CDR2 SMNVEV (reference sequence). The CDR3 length is 17 residues. DNA for the CDR3: TGTGCCAGCGGGACTTGGGGACTAGCGGGAGTCCCCTACGAGCAGTACTTC. As protein: CASGTWGLAGVPYEQYF.

A note on this clone: The identical CDR3 is also encoded by other nucleotide sequences in the sample. The rearrangement joins TRBV15 to TRBJ1-5; the D gene is possibly TRBD1 (5 bases). The CDR3 extends over 15 amino acids. Trimming pared 0 bases from V and 4 bases from J, leaving 10 bases between. The V gene's germline CDR1 is LNHNV and CDR2 YYDKDF (reference sequence). CDR3 in amino acids: CATSRDPGGNQPQHF. CDR3 nucleotides: TGTGCCACCAGCAGAGACCCGGGGGGTAATCAGCCCCAGCATTTT.

The chain is built from TRBV28 and TRBJ2-5; possibly TRBD1 for D (6 bases). CDR1 is MDHEN, CDR2 SYDVKM, per germline. The CDR3 has 14 residues. V lost 6 bases, J lost 2 bases, and 13 bases lay in between. DNA for the CDR3: TGTGCCAGCAGATCCCCTAGGGGGCAAGAGACCCAGTACTTC. It translates to CASRSPRGQETQYF.